The 13 T cell receptor beta chains reported below all come from one sample, sequenced in a study of cytomegalovirus exposure and HLA in healthy donors. The assay was immunoSEQ multiplex PCR, and TCRdb's table has in-frame clones only and misses some. The sample yields 120,000 or so clones, approximately 91% seen once. The specimen was PBMCs. The receptors come from a woman in her late teens or twenties in good health and CMV-seronegative.

The chain uses TRBV4-2 and TRBJ2-7; the match to TRBD2 covers 7 bases. The junction had 15 bases not matched to a gene; V was cut back by 4 bases and J by 3 bases. CDR1 and CDR2 from the germline V gene are LGHNA and YNFKEQ. CDR3 length equals 17 residues. DNA of the CDR3: TGTGCCAGCAGCCTACATGTAATGGCTAGCGGCAACTACGAGCAGTACTTC. It translates to CASSLHVMASGNYEQYF.

The chain carries TRBV4-1 and TRBJ2-3; D perhaps matches TRBD1 (5 bases). The germline CDR1 and CDR2 sequences are MGHRA and YSYEKL. The germline V and J ends were trimmed by 1 base and 0 bases, with 11 bases remaining between them. The CDR3 has 16 amino acids. CDR3 residues: CASSQGGQQSTDTQYF. The CDR3 DNA sequence: TGCGCCAGCAGCCAAGGGGGCCAGCAGAGCACAGATACGCAGTATTTT.

This chain connects TRBV18 to TRBJ1-4; D call uncertain. The CDR3 covers 15 residues. Trimming stripped 5 bases from V and 2 bases from J, with 12 bases between. CDR1 and CDR2 from the germline V gene are KGHSH and LQKENI. DNA for the CDR3: TGTGCCAGCTCAGACTCGACGCAGACTAATGAAAAACTGTTTTTT. Residues: CASSDSTQTNEKLFF.

The gene calls are TRBV27 and TRBJ2-2; 7 positions agree with TRBD1. CDR1 and CDR2 from the germline V gene are MNHEY and SMNVEV (reference sequence). The trim removed 4 bases at V and 6 bases at J, leaving 11 bases unmatched. The CDR3 is made up of 16 amino acids. CDR3 nucleotides: TGTGCCAGCAGTTCCGGACAGGCCGTTGGGTCCGGGGAGCTGTTTTTT. Translating gives CASSSGQAVGSGELFF.

The chain couples TRBV2 to TRBJ1-5; D uncertain. The CDR3 contains 15 residues. From germline, CDR1 is SNHLY and CDR2 FYNNEI. The V end was cut by 2 bases, the J end by 1 base, with 9 bases between. CDR3 amino acids: CASSETQLSNQPQHF. The CDR3 DNA is TGTGCCAGCAGTGAAACACAGCTAAGCAATCAGCCCCAGCATTTT.

V gene TRBV7-9 combines with J gene TRBJ1-5; D call uncertain. Germline V lookup: CDR1 SEHNR, CDR2 FQNEAQ (reference sequence). V lost 5 bases, J lost 3 bases, and 8 bases lay in between. This CDR3 comprises 13 residues. CDR3 loop: CASSKIDNQPQHF. CDR3 nucleotides: TGTGCCAGCAGCAAAATAGACAATCAGCCCCAGCATTTT.

The CDR3 nucleotides are TGCGCCACCAGAGACAGGGACAACACTGAAGCTTTCTTT. Protein product: CATRDRDNTEAFF. J is TRBJ1-1 and V is TRBV10-2; 7 nucleotides align to TRBD1. This CDR3 spans 13 amino acids. Per germline, CDR1 WSHSY and CDR2 SAAADI. J lost 2 bases, V lost 10 bases, and 7 bases had no gene match.

The chain recombines TRBV25-1 with TRBJ2-1, with 10 nucleotides matching TRBD2. V lost 3 bases, J lost 4 bases, and 3 bases stayed unmatched. The CDR3 is 15 amino acids. Germline assignment: CDR1 MGHDK and CDR2 SYGVNS. The CDR3 sequence: CASSDPAGGYNEQFF. CDR3 DNA sequence: TGTGCCAGCAGTGATCCAGCGGGAGGGTACAATGAGCAGTTCTTC.

The chain combines TRBV5-1 with TRBJ2-5, with unresolved D. Trimming left V 4 bases short and J 0 bases short, with 10 bases between. The CDR3 loop spans 14 amino acids. Looked up from germline, CDR1 is SGHRS and CDR2 is YFSETQ. The CDR3 region is CASSPSGDQETQYF. CDR3 DNA sequence: TGCGCCAGCAGCCCCTCGGGTGACCAAGAGACCCAGTACTTC. Looking up the rest from reference TRBV5-1 and TRBJ2-5 gives the full variable domain: KAGVTQTPRYLIKTRGQQVTLSCSPISGHRSVSWYQQTPGQGLQFLFEYFSETQRNKGNFPGRFSGRQFSNSRSEMNVSTLELGDSALYLCASSPSGDQETQYFGPGTRLLVL.

The chain's CDR3 is CASSLRVFSGNTIYF. In DNA, the CDR3 is TGTGCCAGCAGTTTACGGGTCTTCTCTGGAAACACCATATATTTT. The genes are TRBV28 and TRBJ1-3; D is unresolved. In germline, CDR1 is MDHEN, CDR2 SYDVKM. CDR3 length: 15 residues. Between the trimmed V and J ends, which lost 2 bases and 0 bases, there was a span of 8 bases.

This chain uses TRBV30 with TRBJ2-3; D is unresolved. Between the trimmed V and J ends, which lost 5 bases and 3 bases, there was a span of 15 bases. The CDR3 runs to 14 residues. From germline, CDR1 is GTSNPN and CDR2 SVGIG (reference sequence). CDR3 sequence: CAWGLSGLTDTQYF. The CDR3 DNA reads as TGTGCCTGGGGTCTCTCAGGCCTTACAGATACGCAGTATTTT.

This chain uses TRBV12-5 with TRBJ2-3, with TRBD2 as a possible D gene (6 bases). V dropped 3 bases and J dropped 6 bases, with 16 bases sitting between them. This CDR3 spans 15 amino acids. Germline V gene lookup returns CDR1 LGHNT and CDR2 FRNRAP. The CDR3 DNA reads TGTGCTAGTGGTTTCGGCTCGGGAGTCGGTGATACGCAGTATTTT. This sequence encodes CASGFGSGVGDTQYF.

V usage is TRBV27 and J usage is TRBJ2-5, with TRBD1 identical over 8 bases. The trim removed 4 bases at V and 4 bases at J, leaving 11 bases unmatched. This CDR3 contains 16 residues. The germline CDR1 and CDR2 sequences are MNHEY and SMNVEV (reference sequence). CDR3: CASSSLPGQDRETQYF. DNA for the CDR3: TGTGCCAGCAGTTCTCTTCCGGGACAGGACAGAGAGACCCAGTACTTC.